This T cell receptor beta chain was retrieved from a study of blood T cell repertoires in COVID-19. Source study methods: The assay estimated nucleated cells by amplifying reference gene primers. Clones were read by immunoSEQ multiplex PCR, and TCRdb kept only the in-frame ones, dropping some. The V and J calls and clone size were taken over from that table, and D and trimming were inferred from the DNA. The data hold some 270,000 clones, with roughly 85% observed a single time. Assignments of participants to cohorts depended upon their own reported clinical history. V lost 5 bases, J lost 10 bases, and 13 bases lay in between. This CDR3 is built from 13 residues. Germline-derived CDR1 and CDR2 are SGHRS and YFSETQ.

The J gene is TRBJ1-6, the V gene TRBV5-1; D uncertain. The receptor comes from a woman in her 50s who had been exposed to COVID-19. Input material: PBMCs or T cells enriched from blood (not recorded which). The CDR3 region has the DNA TGCGCCAGCAGGAGGGATCCGGAATCACCCCTCCACTTT. It encodes CASRRDPESPLHF.